This TCR beta chain was sequenced in a study of blood T cells in healthy people across ages. Study details: About one barcoded beta molecule per two T cells was captured by template switching. Study conclusions and caveats: Naive T cell percentage showed a strong correlation with the diversity of TCR beta.

Details on this clonotype: Its matching antigen is unknown.

The CDR3 loop spans 14 amino acids. V was trimmed by 6 bases and J by 8 bases, leaving 22 bases between them. Germline CDR1 reads SQVTM; CDR2 reads ANQGSEA. Next came a second PCR, run for roughly 6 to 11 cycles, which used a sample-barcoded 5' primer along with a J-beta primer mix. Via MiXCR, TCRdb re-called the 5' RACE reads, giving one row per CDR3 protein. The data show about 930,000 distinct CDR3 sequences, 29% seen once. Separately, the same data were catalogued under a study of T cells of mothers and their children. Turning to that study: From each mother came over 10 million TCR beta CDR3 reads, and from each child came around 2.7 million.

This TCR was recovered from a woman in her 40s in good health. The sequencing input was blood. V is TRBV29-1 and J is TRBJ1-1, with D unresolved. CDR3 DNA: TGCAGCGTAGGAGTGGCCCGATTCCAAGAGGAAGCTTTCTTT. Translating it yields CSVGVARFQEEAFF.